Presented here are 13 T cell receptor beta chains from one specimen sequenced in a study of radiation and T cells in renal cell carcinoma. Time point defined: blood 2 weeks post-SBRT. Treatment reported: 15 Gy SBRT to primary tumor, nephrectomy 4 weeks later. Repertoires were generated with immunoSEQ multiplex PCR, while TCRdb's copy carries only in-frame clones and drops some. The sample consists of about 26,000 clones, more than 65% of them appearing once. Specimen: blood, collected from a patient whose treatment included radiotherapy and nephrectomy. The receptors here all came from a man in his 60s with renal cell carcinoma.

There are a few counts of this clone. The chain employs TRBV11-2 and TRBJ1-5, with a possible D match to TRBD1 (6 bases). Looked up from germline, CDR1 is SGHAT and CDR2 is FQNNGV. V dropped 3 bases and J dropped 3 bases, with 12 bases sitting between them. The CDR3 sequence is 15 residues long. The CDR3 bases are TGTGCCAGCAGCTTTGGGGGCTCGGTCAATCAGCCCCAGCATTTT. It encodes CASSFGGSVNQPQHF.

This chain uses TRBV9 with TRBJ2-7, with D perhaps matching TRBD1 or TRBD2 (5 bases each). Looked up from germline, CDR1 is SGDLS and CDR2 is YYNGEE. The CDR3 length is 15 residues. The V and J ends lost 0 bases and 4 bases respectively, with 14 bases between them. In DNA, the CDR3 is TGTGCCAGCAGCGTAGACGGGACCACTTATTACGAGCAGTACTTC. It specifies CASSVDGTTYYEQYF.

The CDR3 region is CASSQGGPTGELFF. The CDR3 bases are TGTGCCAGCAGCCAAGGCGGGCCGACCGGGGAGCTGTTTTTT. The genes are TRBV11-3 and TRBJ2-2; weak D call: TRBD2 (5 bases). This CDR3 comprises 14 residues. V gave up 5 bases and J gave up 5 bases, with 12 bases separating them. Germline CDR1 reads SGHNT; CDR2 reads YENEEA.

The V and J genes are TRBV10-1 and TRBJ1-5; D is uncertain. The V end lost 6 bases, the J end lost 10 bases, and 16 bases lay between the germline ends. The CDR3 is made up of 13 amino acids. The germline V gene encodes CDR1 WNHNN and CDR2 SYGVQD (reference sequence). In nucleotides, the CDR3 is TGCGCCAGCAGCGAATCCGTCCATTCTCCCCAGCATTTT. Its protein product is CASSESVHSPQHF.

This chain links TRBV9 with TRBJ2-5; D might be TRBD1 or TRBD2, each matching 6 bases. Looked up from germline, CDR1 is SGDLS and CDR2 is YYNGEE. This CDR3 region has 15 residues. V was shortened by 4 bases and J by 5 bases, with 18 bases between the two germline ends. The CDR3 here is CASSPKGEAGETQYF. CDR3 nucleotides: TGTGCCAGCAGCCCAAAGGGGGAGGCTGGGGAGACCCAGTACTTC.

This chain uses TRBV18 with TRBJ1-4; D is perhaps TRBD1 (5 bases). The germline V and J ends were trimmed by 6 bases and 3 bases, with 14 bases remaining between them. Germline CDR1 KGHSH, CDR2 LQKENI. This CDR3 is 15 amino acids long. The chain's CDR3 is CASSLGQGANEKLFF. The DNA of the CDR3 is TGTGCCAGCTCCCTAGGGCAGGGTGCTAATGAAAAACTGTTTTTT.

This clone was counted between two and nine times. Other DNA sequences in this specimen translate into the identical CDR3. The chain carries TRBV2 and TRBJ1-5; possibly TRBD1 for D (5 bases). V was trimmed by 6 bases and J by 0 bases, leaving 9 bases between them. CDR3 length: 14 amino acids. Germline values: CDR1 SNHLY, CDR2 FYNNEI. The CDR3 loop is CASRQGYSNQPQHF. In DNA, the CDR3 is TGTGCCAGCAGGCAGGGCTATAGCAATCAGCCCCAGCATTTT.

The CDR3 DNA is TGTGCCAGCTCCCAGTTAGGGGGCAATGACTATGGCTACACCTTC. This translates into CASSQLGGNDYGYTF. The chain links TRBV7-2 to TRBJ1-2; the match to TRBD1 covers 7 bases. V shed 8 bases and J 3 bases; nucleotides not matched to a gene: 12. This CDR3 comprises 15 residues. CDR1 is SGHTA, CDR2 FQGNSA, per germline. Full variable domain (missing parts from reference TRBV7-2 and TRBJ1-2): GAGVSQSPSNKVTEKGKDVELRCDPISGHTALYWYRQSLGQGLEFLIYFQGNSAPDKSGLPSDRFSAERTGGSVSTLTIQRTQQEDSAVYLCASSQLGGNDYGYTFGSGTRLTVV.

This clone has a handful of counts. This chain links TRBV29-1 with TRBJ1-2; a possible D gene is TRBD1 (6 bases). Trimming left V 7 bases short and J 2 bases short, with 14 bases between. This CDR3 spans 13 amino acids. Germline CDR1 reads SQVTM; CDR2 reads ANQGSEA. The CDR3 DNA sequence: TGCAGCGCCGAGGCAGGGGAGAACTATGGCTACACCTTC. This translates into CSAEAGENYGYTF.

By share of the sample, this clone is medium-sized. The rearrangement links TRBV6-1 to TRBJ1-5; the D is unclear. Germline V lookup: CDR1 MNHNS, CDR2 SASEGT. Trimming cost V 4 bases and J 0 bases, with 10 bases left between them. CDR3 length: 15 amino acids. The CDR3 protein is CASSVLRVSNQPQHF. CDR3 bases: TGTGCCAGCAGTGTCCTTCGGGTTAGCAATCAGCCCCAGCATTTT.

This clone was detected a few times. The chain joins TRBV4-3 to TRBJ2-6; 13 bases are shared with TRBD2. In germline, CDR1 is LGHNA, CDR2 YSLEER. The ends lost 1 base at V and 0 bases at J; junction bases unmatched: 9. The CDR3 totals 21 residues. CDR3 protein: CASSQGVGTSGVHSGANVLTF. The CDR3 nucleotides are TGCGCCAGCAGCCAAGGGGTAGGGACTAGCGGGGTACACTCTGGGGCCAACGTCCTGACTTTC.

The J gene is TRBJ1-1, the V gene TRBV5-1; D uncertain. Trimming stripped 7 bases from V and 4 bases from J, with 17 bases between. Germline CDR1 is SGHRS and CDR2 is YFSETQ. CDR3 length: 14 residues. The CDR3 here is CASSLGVGPTEAFF. CDR3 sequence (DNA): TGCGCCAGCTCCCTTGGTGTTGGGCCCACTGAAGCTTTCTTT.

This chain connects TRBV2 to TRBJ1-6; TRBD1 is a possible D gene (5 bases). Trimming took 5 bases from V and 0 from J, leaving 11 bases between them. CDR3 length equals 16 residues. In germline, CDR1 is SNHLY, CDR2 FYNNEI. The CDR3 DNA reads as TGTGCCAGCAGTATGGGGCTAAGCTCCTATAATTCACCCCTCCACTTT. Its protein product is CASSMGLSSYNSPLHF.